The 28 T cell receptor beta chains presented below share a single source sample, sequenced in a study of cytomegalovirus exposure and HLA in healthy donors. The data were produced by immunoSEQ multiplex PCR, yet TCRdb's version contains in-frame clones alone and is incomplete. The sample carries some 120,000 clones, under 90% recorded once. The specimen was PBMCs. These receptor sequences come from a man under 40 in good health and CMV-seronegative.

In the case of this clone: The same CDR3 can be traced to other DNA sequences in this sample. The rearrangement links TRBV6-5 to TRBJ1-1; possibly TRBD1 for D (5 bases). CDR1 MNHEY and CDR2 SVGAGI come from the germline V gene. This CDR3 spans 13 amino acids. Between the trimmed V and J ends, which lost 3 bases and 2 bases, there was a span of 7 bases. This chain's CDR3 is CASSYRGNTEAFF. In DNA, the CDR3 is TGTGCCAGCAGTTATAGGGGAAACACTGAAGCTTTCTTT.

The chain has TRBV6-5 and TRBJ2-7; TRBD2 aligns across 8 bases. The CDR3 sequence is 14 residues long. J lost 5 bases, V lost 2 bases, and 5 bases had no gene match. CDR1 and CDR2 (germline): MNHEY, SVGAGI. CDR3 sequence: CASSYGTRAHEQYF. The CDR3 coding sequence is TGTGCCAGCAGTTACGGGACTAGGGCCCACGAGCAGTACTTC.

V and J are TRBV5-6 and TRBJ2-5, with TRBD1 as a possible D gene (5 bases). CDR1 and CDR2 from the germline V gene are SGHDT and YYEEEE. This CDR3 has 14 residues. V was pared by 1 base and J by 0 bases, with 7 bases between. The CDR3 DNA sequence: TGTGCCAGCAGCTTGAGGACAAACCAAGAGACCCAGTACTTC. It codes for CASSLRTNQETQYF.

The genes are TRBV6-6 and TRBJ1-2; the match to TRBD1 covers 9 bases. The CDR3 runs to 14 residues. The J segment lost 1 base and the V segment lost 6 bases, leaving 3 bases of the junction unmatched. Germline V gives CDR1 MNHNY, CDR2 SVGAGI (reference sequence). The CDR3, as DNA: TGTGCCAGCAGCCGGACAGGGGATAACTATGGCTACACCTTC. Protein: CASSRTGDNYGYTF.

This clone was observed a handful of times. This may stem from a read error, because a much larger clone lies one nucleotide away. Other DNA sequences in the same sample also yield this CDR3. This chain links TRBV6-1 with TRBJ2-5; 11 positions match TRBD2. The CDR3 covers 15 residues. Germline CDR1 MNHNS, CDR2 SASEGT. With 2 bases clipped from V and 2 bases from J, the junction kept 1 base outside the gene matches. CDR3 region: CASSELAGGQETQYF. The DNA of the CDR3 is TGTGCCAGCAGTGAATTAGCGGGGGGGCAAGAGACCCAGTACTTC.

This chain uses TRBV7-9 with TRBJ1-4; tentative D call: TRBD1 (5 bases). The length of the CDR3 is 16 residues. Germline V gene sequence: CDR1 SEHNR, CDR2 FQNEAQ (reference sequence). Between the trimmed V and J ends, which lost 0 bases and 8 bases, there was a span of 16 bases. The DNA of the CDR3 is TGTGCCAGCAGCTTAGCAAGTGCAGGGTTGGGAGAAAAACTGTTTTTT. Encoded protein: CASSLASAGLGEKLFF.

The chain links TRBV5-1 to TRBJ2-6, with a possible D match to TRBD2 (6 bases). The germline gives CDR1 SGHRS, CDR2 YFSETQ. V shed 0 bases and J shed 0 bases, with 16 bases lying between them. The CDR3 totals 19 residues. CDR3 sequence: CASSLEGGAFPSGANVLTF. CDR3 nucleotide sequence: TGCGCCAGCAGCTTGGAGGGCGGGGCCTTTCCCTCTGGGGCCAACGTCCTGACTTTC.

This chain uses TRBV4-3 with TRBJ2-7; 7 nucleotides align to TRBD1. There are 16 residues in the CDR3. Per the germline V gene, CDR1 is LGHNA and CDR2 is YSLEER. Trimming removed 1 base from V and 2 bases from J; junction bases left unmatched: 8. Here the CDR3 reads CASSQGPRQGPYEQYF. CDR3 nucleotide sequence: TGCGCCAGCAGCCAAGGTCCACGACAGGGTCCCTACGAGCAGTACTTC.

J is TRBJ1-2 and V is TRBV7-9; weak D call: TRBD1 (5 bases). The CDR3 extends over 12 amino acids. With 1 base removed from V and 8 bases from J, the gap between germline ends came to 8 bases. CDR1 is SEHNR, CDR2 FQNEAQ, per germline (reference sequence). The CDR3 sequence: CASSLGQLGYTF. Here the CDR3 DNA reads TGTGCCAGCAGCTTAGGACAGTTGGGCTACACCTTC.

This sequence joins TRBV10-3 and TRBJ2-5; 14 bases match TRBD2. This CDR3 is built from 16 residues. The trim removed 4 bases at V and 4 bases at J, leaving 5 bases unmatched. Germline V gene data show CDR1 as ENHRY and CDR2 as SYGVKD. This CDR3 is CAISVGTSGGGETQYF. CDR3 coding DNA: TGTGCCATCAGTGTTGGGACTAGCGGGGGAGGAGAGACCCAGTACTTC.

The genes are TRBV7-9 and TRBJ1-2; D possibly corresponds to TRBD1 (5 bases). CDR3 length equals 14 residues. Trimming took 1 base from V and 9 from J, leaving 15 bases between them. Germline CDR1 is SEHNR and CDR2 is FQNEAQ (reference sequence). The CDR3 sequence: CASSLVLGLHSYTF. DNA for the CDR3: TGTGCCAGCAGCTTAGTTCTGGGGCTCCATAGCTACACCTTC.

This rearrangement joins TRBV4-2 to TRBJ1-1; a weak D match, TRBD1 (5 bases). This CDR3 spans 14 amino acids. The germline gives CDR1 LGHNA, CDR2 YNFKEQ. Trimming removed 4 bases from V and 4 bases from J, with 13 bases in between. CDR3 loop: CASSPVVGGTEAFF. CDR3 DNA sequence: TGTGCCAGCAGCCCTGTGGTGGGGGGCACTGAAGCTTTCTTT.

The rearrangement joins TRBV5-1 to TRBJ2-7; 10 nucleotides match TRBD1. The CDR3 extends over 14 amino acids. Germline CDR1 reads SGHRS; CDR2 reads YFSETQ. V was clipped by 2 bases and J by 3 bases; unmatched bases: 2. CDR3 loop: CASSFDRGLYEQYF. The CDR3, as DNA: TGCGCCAGCAGCTTCGACAGGGGGCTCTACGAGCAGTACTTC.

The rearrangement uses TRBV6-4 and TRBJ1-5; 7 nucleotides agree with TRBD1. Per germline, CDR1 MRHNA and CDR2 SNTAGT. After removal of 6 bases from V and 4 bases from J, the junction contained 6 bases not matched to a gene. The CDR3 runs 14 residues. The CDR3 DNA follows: TGTGCCAGCAGCCCGGACAGGCTGAATCAGCCCCAGCATTTT. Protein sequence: CASSPDRLNQPQHF.

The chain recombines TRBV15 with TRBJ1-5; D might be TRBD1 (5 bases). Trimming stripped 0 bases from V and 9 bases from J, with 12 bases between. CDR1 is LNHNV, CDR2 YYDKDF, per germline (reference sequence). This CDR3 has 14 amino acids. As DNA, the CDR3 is TGTGCCACCAGCAGAGATGCGGTTCAGGGGCCCCAGCATTTT. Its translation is CATSRDAVQGPQHF.

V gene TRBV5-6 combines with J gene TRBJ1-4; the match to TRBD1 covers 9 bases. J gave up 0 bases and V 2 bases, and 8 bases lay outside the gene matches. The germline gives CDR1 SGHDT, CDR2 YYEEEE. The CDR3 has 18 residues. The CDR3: CASSFNRGQVATNEKLFF. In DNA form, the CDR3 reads TGTGCCAGCAGCTTTAACAGGGGGCAGGTCGCAACTAATGAAAAACTGTTTTTT.

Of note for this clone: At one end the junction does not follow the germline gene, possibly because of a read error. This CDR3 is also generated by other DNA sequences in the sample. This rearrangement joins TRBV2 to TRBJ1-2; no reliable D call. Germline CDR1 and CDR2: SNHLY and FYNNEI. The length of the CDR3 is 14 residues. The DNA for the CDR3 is TGTGCCAGCAGTGACCGGGGAACAAACTATGGCTATACCTTC. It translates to CASSDRGTNYGYTF.

The CDR3 DNA follows: TGTGCCAGCAGCTCTTATTTGACCGGGGAGCTGTTTTTT. It codes for CASSSYLTGELFF. This chain uses TRBV7-3 with TRBJ2-2; unclear D gene. Germline assignment: CDR1 SGHTA and CDR2 FQGTGA. V lost 4 bases and J lost 5, with 8 bases in between. The CDR3 consists of 13 residues.

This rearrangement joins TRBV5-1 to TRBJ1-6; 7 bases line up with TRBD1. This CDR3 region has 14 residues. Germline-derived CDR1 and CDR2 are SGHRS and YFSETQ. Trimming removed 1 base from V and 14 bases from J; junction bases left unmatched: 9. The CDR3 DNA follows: TGCGCCAGCAGCTTGACGGGGACAGAGATGACCCTCCACTTT. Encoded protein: CASSLTGTEMTLHF.

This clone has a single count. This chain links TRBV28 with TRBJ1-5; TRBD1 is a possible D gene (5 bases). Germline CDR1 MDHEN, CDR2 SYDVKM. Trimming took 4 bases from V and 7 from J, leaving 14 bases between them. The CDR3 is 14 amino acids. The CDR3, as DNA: TGTGCCAGCAGTTCCCCGGGGGGTGGCCAGCCCCAGCATTTT. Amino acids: CASSSPGGGQPQHF.

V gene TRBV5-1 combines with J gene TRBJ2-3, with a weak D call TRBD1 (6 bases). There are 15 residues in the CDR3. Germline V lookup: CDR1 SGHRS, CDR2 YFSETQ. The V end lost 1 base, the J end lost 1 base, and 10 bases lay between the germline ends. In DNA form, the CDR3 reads TGCGCCAGCAGCTTGCAGGGGAGCGGCACAGATACGCAGTATTTT. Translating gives CASSLQGSGTDTQYF. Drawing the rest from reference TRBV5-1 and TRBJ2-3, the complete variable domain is KAGVTQTPRYLIKTRGQQVTLSCSPISGHRSVSWYQQTPGQGLQFLFEYFSETQRNKGNFPGRFSGRQFSNSRSEMNVSTLELGDSALYLCASSLQGSGTDTQYFGPGTRLTVL.

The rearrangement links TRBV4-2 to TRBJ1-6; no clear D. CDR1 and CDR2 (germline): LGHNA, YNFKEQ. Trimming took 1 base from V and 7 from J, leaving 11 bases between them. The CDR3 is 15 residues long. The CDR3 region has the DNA TGTGCCAGCAGCCAAGTTGGACTGGGAAATTCACCCCTCCACTTT. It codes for CASSQVGLGNSPLHF.

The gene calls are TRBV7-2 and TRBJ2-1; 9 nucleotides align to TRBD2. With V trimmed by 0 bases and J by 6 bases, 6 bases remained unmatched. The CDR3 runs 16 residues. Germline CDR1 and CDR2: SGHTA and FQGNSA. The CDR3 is CASSLAGGGAPNEQFF. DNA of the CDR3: TGTGCCAGCAGCTTAGCGGGCGGGGGGGCTCCCAATGAGCAGTTCTTC.

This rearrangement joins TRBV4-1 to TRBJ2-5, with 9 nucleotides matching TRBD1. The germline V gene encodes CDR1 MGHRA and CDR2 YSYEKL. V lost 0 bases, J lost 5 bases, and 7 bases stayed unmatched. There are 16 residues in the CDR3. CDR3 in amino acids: CASSQDLGTGWETQYF. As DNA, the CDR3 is TGCGCCAGCAGCCAAGATCTCGGGACAGGGTGGGAGACCCAGTACTTC.

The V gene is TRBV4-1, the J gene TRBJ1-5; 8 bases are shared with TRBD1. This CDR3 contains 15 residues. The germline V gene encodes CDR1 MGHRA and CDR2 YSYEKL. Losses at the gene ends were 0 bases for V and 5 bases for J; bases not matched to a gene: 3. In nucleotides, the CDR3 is TGCGCCAGCAGCCAAGAGGACAGGGCGGATCAGCCCCAGCATTTT. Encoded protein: CASSQEDRADQPQHF.

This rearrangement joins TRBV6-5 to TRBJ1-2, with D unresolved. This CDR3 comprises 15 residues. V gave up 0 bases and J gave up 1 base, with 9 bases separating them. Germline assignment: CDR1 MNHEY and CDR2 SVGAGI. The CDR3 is CASSYSIRGNYGYTF. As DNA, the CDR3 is TGTGCCAGCAGTTACTCGATACGGGGTAACTATGGCTACACCTTC.

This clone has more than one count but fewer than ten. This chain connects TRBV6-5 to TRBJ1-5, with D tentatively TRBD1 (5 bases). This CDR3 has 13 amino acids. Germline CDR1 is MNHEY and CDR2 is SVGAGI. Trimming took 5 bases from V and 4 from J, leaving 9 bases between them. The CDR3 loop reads CASSTTDNQPQHF. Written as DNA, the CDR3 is TGTGCCAGCAGTACGACAGATAATCAGCCCCAGCATTTT.

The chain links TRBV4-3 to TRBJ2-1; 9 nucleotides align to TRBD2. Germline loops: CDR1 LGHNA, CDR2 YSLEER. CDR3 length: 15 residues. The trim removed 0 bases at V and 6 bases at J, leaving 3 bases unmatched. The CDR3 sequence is CASSQESGGPNEQFF. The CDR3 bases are TGCGCCAGCAGCCAAGAAAGCGGGGGGCCCAATGAGCAGTTCTTC.